This T cell receptor (beta chain) stems from a study of blood T cell repertoires in COVID-19. Study as a whole: There were acute and convalescent COVID-19 samples, and they came from the United States, Italy and Spain. PBMCs, B-cell-depleted T cells, or T cells were the source of the cDNA or gDNA that made up the material.

Losses at the gene ends were 2 bases for V and 8 bases for J; bases not matched to a gene: 10. The CDR3 contains 15 residues. Germline CDR1 is KGHSH and CDR2 is LQKENI. The authors' processing: Amplification of reference gene primers was used by the study to estimate nucleated cell counts. TCRdb's copy holds only in-frame clones and misses some; the assay was immunoSEQ multiplex PCR. The V and J calls and clone size are taken from that table; D and trimming were inferred from the DNA. Here the sample spans about 160,000 clones, about 80% being singletons. The source material was peripheral blood. The TCR was taken from a man aged 55 to 70 with acute or convalescent COVID-19. The gene calls are TRBV18 and TRBJ1-1; 8 bases align to TRBD1. The CDR3 reads CASSPESGGRVEAFF. CDR3 nucleotide sequence: TGTGCCAGCTCACCAGAATCAGGGGGCCGGGTCGAAGCTTTCTTT.